The T cell receptor beta chain described here comes from a study of regulatory T cells in long-lasting Graves disease. CDR3 regions were amplified by Arm-PCR using iRepertoire HTBI primers to build TCR beta libraries. Each CDR3 protein gets one entry after TCRdb re-called the multiplex PCR reads with MiXCR. This sample has around 400,000 distinct CDR3 sequences, with about 15% found just once. In germline, CDR1 is MDHEN, CDR2 SYDVKM. V was cut by 4 bases and J by 8 bases, with 12 bases left in between. The CDR3 loop spans 13 amino acids. Documented time point: newly diagnosed GD, antithyroid drugs for less than 3 months. PBMCs provided the RNA from which the TCR library was made. The sample was also reused in another study, on T cells in Graves' hyperthyroidism and ophthalmopathy. That publication notes: Using 13 V-J features, a model discriminated ophthalmopathy from stable hyperthyroidism.

The chain joins TRBV28 to TRBJ1-3, with D uncertain. Material: peripheral blood mononuclear cells (PBMCs), obtained at new diagnosis, from a patient treated with antithyroid drugs. This TCR came from a woman in her 40s with Graves disease. The CDR3 region is CASSSPGRHTIYF. In nucleotides, the CDR3 is TGTGCCAGCAGTTCCCCCGGTAGGCACACCATATATTTT.